This paragraph reports one TCR beta chain. The data are from a study of blood T cell repertoires in COVID-19. The wider study: Acute and convalescent COVID-19 specimens originated in the United States, Italy and Spain. PBMCs, B-cell-depleted T cells, or T cells provided the cDNA or gDNA that made up the material.

In the study's own analysis: Reference gene primer amplification in the assay estimated nucleated cell counts. Here immunoSEQ multiplex PCR was the method, and the copy in TCRdb shows in-frame clones only, minus some. The V and J calls and clone size are taken from that table; D and trimming were inferred from the DNA. The data show fewer than 250,000 clones, roughly four fifths seen once. Trimming took off 8 bases at V and 6 bases at J, with 19 bases between the two ends. The CDR3 is made up of 15 amino acids. This TCR was recovered from a woman aged 35 to 49 with active or convalescent COVID-19. What was sequenced was peripheral blood. V gene TRBV23-1 combines with J gene TRBJ1-4; D is ambiguous. TRBV23-1 counts as an open reading frame of uncertain function. CDR3 in amino acids: CASPLVGRSDEKLFF. For the CDR3, the DNA is TGCGCCAGCCCCCTGGTTGGGAGGTCCGATGAAAAACTGTTTTTT.